Presented here are 22 T cell receptor beta chains from one specimen sequenced in a study of T cell responses to AZD1222 COVID-19 vaccine. TCRdb keeps only in-frame clones here, not all; method: immunoSEQ multiplex PCR. The top ten clones hold about 4.9% of a sample with roughly 90,000 clones, about 90% of them seen once. Material: peripheral blood, obtained on day 0 of MenACWY control vaccination. The receptors shown here come from an adult in good health.

The genes are TRBV24-1 and TRBJ2-1, with 10 bases lining up with TRBD1. Germline assignment: CDR1 KGHDR and CDR2 SFDVKD. With V trimmed by 4 bases and J by 8 bases, 4 bases remained unmatched. The CDR3 is made up of 14 amino acids. The CDR3 DNA is TGTGCCACCAGTGACCCCGGGACAGGGGATGAGCAGTTCTTC. Translated, it gives CATSDPGTGDEQFF.

This chain connects TRBV7-8 to TRBJ2-1; the D gene is possibly TRBD1 (5 bases). Germline V gives CDR1 SGHVS, CDR2 FQNEAQ. The CDR3 sequence is 13 residues long. V was cut by 1 base and J by 8 bases, with 9 bases left in between. CDR3 sequence reads: CASSLGGVDEQFF. CDR3 DNA: TGTGCCAGCAGCTTAGGGGGCGTCGATGAGCAGTTCTTC.

The chain is built from TRBV7-9 and TRBJ2-5; D not certain. Germline V gene data show CDR1 as SEHNR and CDR2 as FQNEAQ (reference sequence). CDR3 length equals 11 residues. With 3 bases removed from V and 5 bases from J, the gap between germline ends came to 4 bases. CDR3 sequence reads: CASSFAETQYF. In nucleotides, the CDR3 is TGTGCCAGCAGCTTTGCGGAGACCCAGTACTTC. Complete variable domain (other parts from reference TRBV7-9 and TRBJ2-5): DTGVSQNPRHKITKRGQNVTFRCDPISEHNRLYWYRQTLGQGPEFLTYFQNEAQLEKSRLLSDRFSAERPKGSFSTLEIQRTEQGDSAMYLCASSFAETQYFGPGTRLLVL.

The chain has TRBV19 and TRBJ1-4, with D maybe TRBD1 (6 bases). Trimming took off 3 bases at V and 5 bases at J, with 13 bases between the two ends. From germline, CDR1 is LNHDA and CDR2 SQIVND (reference sequence). The CDR3 consists of 15 residues. DNA for the CDR3: TGTGCCAGTAGTATGGCGGACAGAGCGAATGAAAAACTGTTTTTT. Its translation is CASSMADRANEKLFF.

The V and J genes are TRBV5-1 and TRBJ1-3; TRBD1 matches at 8 bases. Losses at the gene ends were 4 bases for V and 0 bases for J; bases not matched to a gene: 3. Germline assignment: CDR1 SGHRS and CDR2 YFSETQ. This CDR3 has 15 residues. The CDR3 coding sequence is TGCGCCAGCAGCGAAGGGACAGGCTCTGGAAACACCATATATTTT. This translates into CASSEGTGSGNTIYF.

The rearrangement joins TRBV7-9 to TRBJ2-2, with D hard to call. This CDR3 has 14 residues. Germline loops: CDR1 SEHNR, CDR2 FQNEAQ (reference sequence). V shed 5 bases and J shed 0 bases, with 7 bases lying between them. The CDR3 sequence is CASSLSTNTGELFF. The CDR3, as DNA: TGTGCCAGCAGCCTGTCTACGAACACCGGGGAGCTGTTTTTT.

The chain recombines TRBV5-6 with TRBJ1-2; unclear D gene. V was shortened by 0 bases and J by 7 bases, with 4 bases between the two germline ends. CDR3 length: 11 amino acids. In germline, CDR1 is SGHDT, CDR2 YYEEEE. The DNA of the CDR3 is TGTGCCAGCAGCTTGGGAGGTGGCTACACCTTC. Translated, it gives CASSLGGGYTF.

In this sample, this clone turned up once. Germline and junction disagree at one end, which may indicate a read error. The rearrangement joins TRBV4-1 to TRBJ2-2; D gene uncertain. CDR1 and CDR2 from the germline V gene are MGHRA and YSYEKL. CDR3 length: 14 amino acids. The CDR3 DNA sequence: TGCGTCAGCAGCCATCCCGTGGGGTCCGGGGAGCTGTTTTTT. This gives the protein CVSSHPVGSGELFF.

V is TRBV12-3 or TRBV12-4 and J is TRBJ2-5; D gene ambiguous. This CDR3 comprises 13 residues. Trimming took 2 bases from V and 5 from J, leaving 9 bases between them. CDR3 sequence: CASSLLGLETQYF. The CDR3 coding sequence is TGTGCCAGCAGTTTACTCGGCTTGGAGACCCAGTACTTC.

The chain is built from TRBV6-6 and TRBJ2-1, with TRBD2 matching over 10 bases. V lost 6 bases to trimming and J lost 6 bases; unmatched junction nucleotides: 8. There are 15 residues in the CDR3. CDR1 is MNHNY, CDR2 SVGAGI, per germline (reference sequence). CDR3 DNA: TGTGCCAGCAGCCTTGGACTAGCGGTTTTCAATGAGCAGTTCTTC. This encodes CASSLGLAVFNEQFF.

The rearrangement joins TRBV3-1 (or the pseudogene TRBV3-2) to TRBJ2-3; D ambiguous. Germline V gene lookup returns CDR1 LGHDT and CDR2 YNNKEL (reference sequence). With 7 bases removed from V and 0 bases from J, the gap between germline ends came to 11 bases. The CDR3 extends over 14 amino acids. CDR3 loop: CASKKQTSTDTQYF. Written as DNA, the CDR3 is TGTGCCAGCAAAAAGCAGACTAGCACAGATACGCAGTATTTT.

The V call is TRBV4-1, the J call TRBJ1-4; 9 bases map to TRBD1. The CDR3 is made up of 15 amino acids. The junction had 9 bases not matched to a gene; V was cut back by 8 bases and J by 5 bases. Per germline, CDR1 MGHRA and CDR2 YSYEKL. The CDR3 is CASGAVGTGNEKLFF. In DNA, the CDR3 is TGCGCCAGCGGCGCAGTGGGGACAGGGAATGAAAAACTGTTTTTT.

The V call is TRBV12-3 or TRBV12-4, the J call TRBJ1-1; D unresolved. The CDR3 extends over 11 amino acids. Trimming shortened V by 3 bases and J by 8 bases, and 7 bases separated the two germline ends. DNA of the CDR3: TGTGCCAGCAGTTTTACTGGGGAAGCTTTCTTT. Encoded protein: CASSFTGEAFF.

This chain joins TRBV21-1 and TRBJ1-6. TRBV21-1 is given as a pseudogene. The CDR3 has 13 amino acids. CDR3 region: CATPRGHNSPLHF. CDR3 sequence (DNA): TGTGCCACCCCCCGAGGGCATAATTCACCCCTCCACTTT.

This chain uses TRBV5-6 with TRBJ1-4, with D possibly being TRBD1 (5 bases). The CDR3 runs to 18 residues. Deletions cut 4 bases from V and 4 bases from J, with 23 bases between. Germline V CDR1 and CDR2: SGHDT, YYEEEE. The CDR3, as DNA: TGTGCCAGCAGCGAAAGTCCCGGGACGTCCCCGTTTAATGAAAAACTGTTTTTT. It codes for CASSESPGTSPFNEKLFF.

The rearrangement joins TRBV16 to TRBJ1-5; D gene ambiguous. The CDR3 totals 13 residues. Deletions cut 2 bases from V and 4 bases from J, with 6 bases between. Germline lookup yields CDR1 KGHSY and CDR2 FQNENV. CDR3 nucleotide sequence: TGTGCCAGCAGCCAAATCGGGAATCAGCCCCAGCATTTT. It specifies CASSQIGNQPQHF.

The J gene is TRBJ2-7, the V gene TRBV6-2 or TRBV6-3, with a tentative D call TRBD1 (6 bases). Trimming cost V 2 bases and J 4 bases, with 15 bases left between them. This CDR3 is 15 amino acids long. CDR1 is MNHEY, CDR2 SVGEGT, per germline. CDR3 sequence reads: CASSYGLQGRYEQYF. The CDR3 DNA is TGTGCCAGCAGTTACGGTTTACAGGGTCGGTACGAGCAGTACTTC.

This chain uses TRBV7-9 with TRBJ2-3; 9 bases agree with TRBD2. CDR1 is SEHNR, CDR2 FQNEAQ, per germline (reference sequence). This CDR3 region has 14 residues. CDR3 sequence: CGTSALTGTDTQYF. The CDR3 DNA sequence: TGTGGGACTAGCGCACTAACGGGCACAGATACGCAGTATTTT.

This chain uses TRBV27 with TRBJ2-7, with D unclear. V was pared by 5 bases and J by 3 bases, with 11 bases between. CDR1 and CDR2 from the germline V gene are MNHEY and SMNVEV (reference sequence). The CDR3 consists of 13 residues. The CDR3: CASSLRSYYEQYF. CDR3 DNA sequence: TGTGCCAGCAGTCTAAGGTCCTACTACGAGCAGTACTTC.

The chain is built from TRBV19 and TRBJ1-2; a possible D gene is TRBD1 (6 bases). The germline V gene encodes CDR1 LNHDA and CDR2 SQIVND (reference sequence). This CDR3 has 14 residues. V gave up 6 bases and J gave up 8 bases, with 19 bases separating them. The CDR3 loop is CASSSHGGRNGYTF. The CDR3, as DNA: TGTGCCAGTAGCTCGCACGGGGGGCGGAACGGCTACACCTTC.

The chain employs TRBV5-1 and TRBJ1-4; TRBD1 might be the D (5 bases). The V and J ends lost 2 bases and 1 base respectively, with 15 bases between them. Germline assignment: CDR1 SGHRS and CDR2 YFSETQ. This CDR3 contains 17 residues. The CDR3 sequence is CASSLEGRVETNEKLFF. The DNA for the CDR3 is TGCGCCAGCAGCTTAGAGGGCAGGGTGGAAACTAATGAAAAACTGTTTTTT.

CDR3 amino acids: CASSLGRLNEKLFF. For the CDR3, the DNA is TGTGCCAGCAGCCTGGGACGGTTAAATGAAAAACTGTTTTTT. The chain recombines TRBV11-2 with TRBJ1-4; D is perhaps TRBD1 (5 bases). This CDR3 is 14 amino acids long. V lost 5 bases and J 5 bases, leaving 12 bases between the germline ends. Germline CDR1 is SGHAT and CDR2 is FQNNGV.